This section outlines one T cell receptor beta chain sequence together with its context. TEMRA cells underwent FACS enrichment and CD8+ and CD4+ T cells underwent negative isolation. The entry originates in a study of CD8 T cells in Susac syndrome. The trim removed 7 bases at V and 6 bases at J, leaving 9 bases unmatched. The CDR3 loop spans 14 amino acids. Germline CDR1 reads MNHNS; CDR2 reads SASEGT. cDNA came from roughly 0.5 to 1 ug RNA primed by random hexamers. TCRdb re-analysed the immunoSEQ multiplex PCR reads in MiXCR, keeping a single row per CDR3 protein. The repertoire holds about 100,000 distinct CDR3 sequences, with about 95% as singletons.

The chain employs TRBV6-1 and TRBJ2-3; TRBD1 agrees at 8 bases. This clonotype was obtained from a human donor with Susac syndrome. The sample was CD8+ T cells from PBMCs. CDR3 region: CASTVGQGPDTQYF. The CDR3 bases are TGTGCCAGCACAGTTGGACAGGGTCCTGATACGCAGTATTTT.